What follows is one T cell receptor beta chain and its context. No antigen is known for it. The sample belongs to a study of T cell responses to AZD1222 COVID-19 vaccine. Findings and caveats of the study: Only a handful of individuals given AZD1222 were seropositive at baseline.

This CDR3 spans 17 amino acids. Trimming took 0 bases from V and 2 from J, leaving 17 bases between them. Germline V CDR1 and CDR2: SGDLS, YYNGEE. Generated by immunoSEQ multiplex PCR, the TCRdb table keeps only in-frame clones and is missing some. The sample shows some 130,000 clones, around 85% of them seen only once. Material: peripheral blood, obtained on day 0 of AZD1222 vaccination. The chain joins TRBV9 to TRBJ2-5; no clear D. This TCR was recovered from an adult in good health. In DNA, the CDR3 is TGTGCCAGCAGCGTAGGGCACCAAAGGGCAGCGCAAGAGACCCAGTACTTC. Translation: CASSVGHQRAAQETQYF.